Shown below are 5 T cell receptor beta chains from a single sample sequenced in a study of T cells in Graves' hyperthyroidism and ophthalmopathy. The CDR3 regions of TCR beta were amplified from RNA transcripts. TCR CDR3 underwent first-round RT-PCR with the HTBI primer set. A single record per CDR3 protein comes from TCRdb applying MiXCR to the multiplex PCR reads. The repertoire holds 450,000 to 600,000 distinct CDR3 sequences, with around 13% as singletons. Source material: blood. The source is a middle-aged woman with Graves' hyperthyroidism.

In this sample, this clonotype turned up many times. V gene TRBV6-2 or TRBV6-3 combines with J gene TRBJ1-2; the match to TRBD1 covers 7 bases. The length of the CDR3 is 14 residues. Trimming at V came to 4 bases and at J to 7 bases, leaving 9 bases not matched to a gene. CDR1 is MNHEY, CDR2 SVGEGT, per germline. The CDR3 DNA is TGTGCCAGCAGTTCCCCGACAGGGTTTGCTGGCTACACCTTC. Protein: CASSSPTGFAGYTF.

This clonotype came up a few times. The CDR3: CASSTDSFNSPLHF. CDR3 nucleotide sequence: TGTGCCAGCAGCACGGACAGTTTTAATTCACCCCTCCACTTT. The chain has TRBV7-2 and TRBJ1-6, with D perhaps TRBD1 (6 bases). Germline CDR1 and CDR2: SGHTA and FQGNSA. V was cut by 5 bases and J by 6 bases, with 11 bases left in between. The CDR3 runs 14 residues.

This clonotype was recorded at least ten times. The junction differs from germline at one of its ends, possibly a read error. The J gene is TRBJ2-7, the V gene TRBV5-1; a weak D match, TRBD1 (5 bases). Per the germline V gene, CDR1 is SGHRS and CDR2 is YFSETQ. This CDR3 spans 15 amino acids. The CDR3 DNA sequence: TGCGCCAGCAGTTTGGTAGACAGCCAAAGCTACGAGCAGTACTTC. Translation: CASSLVDSQSYEQYF.

This clonotype has a count of ten or more. The chain joins TRBV28 to TRBJ2-1, with a tentative D call TRBD1 (6 bases). CDR1 is MDHEN, CDR2 SYDVKM, per germline. The CDR3 runs to 16 residues. The V end lost 1 base, the J end lost 7 bases, and 17 bases lay between the germline ends. The CDR3 DNA reads as TGTGCCAGCAGTTTATCTCAGGGGCAATTCAATAATGAGCAGTTCTTC. It translates to CASSLSQGQFNNEQFF.

This sequence joins TRBV19 and TRBJ2-3; TRBD1 might be the D (6 bases). CDR3 length: 14 amino acids. V shed 5 bases and J shed 4 bases, with 13 bases lying between them. CDR1 is LNHDA, CDR2 SQIVND, per germline (reference sequence). The CDR3 DNA reads TGTGCCAGTAGTGACAGGCCCGAATCAGATACGCAGTATTTT. Encoded protein: CASSDRPESDTQYF.